Listed here is a single T cell receptor beta chain. No antigen is known for it. CDR1 and CDR2 (germline): SNHLY, FYNNEI. Between the trimmed V and J ends, which lost 4 bases and 4 bases, there was a span of 10 bases. This CDR3 is 13 amino acids long. Around 100,000 TCR templates underwent assay in every sample. The data were produced by immunoSEQ multiplex PCR, yet TCRdb's version contains in-frame clones alone and is incomplete. The sample carries about 110,000 clones, 80% to 95% recorded once. This sample stems from a study of siplizumab effects on memory and regulatory T cells. The study, taken as a whole, reports: Few alloreactive clones mapped to unstimulated subsets. Roughly 80-95% of dividing CD4+ or CD8+ clones were without an attributable naive or memory phenotype. Whether proliferating Tregs in siplizumab cultures suppress was not functionally confirmed.

Sequenced material: CD4+ T cells sorted from blood. The clonotype originates from a human donor in good health. The rearrangement uses TRBV2 and TRBJ2-5; the D call may be TRBD1 or TRBD2 (5 bases each). DNA of the CDR3: TGTGCCAGCAGTGGGGGACGAAGAGAGACCCAGTACTTC. Amino acids: CASSGGRRETQYF.